Shown below are 16 T cell receptor beta chains from a single sample sequenced in a study of T cells after yellow fever vaccination. TCRdb analysed the 5' RACE reads with MiXCR anew, one entry per CDR3 protein. The table records 250,000 to 400,000 distinct CDR3 sequences, roughly 3.9% of them present only once. The sample here was PBMCs, taken 5 days after the yellow fever booster vaccination. These receptors originate from a man between 18 and 35 years old who received the YFV17D yellow fever vaccine.

This clonotype was detected only a few times. The J gene is TRBJ2-2, the V gene TRBV5-1, with D unresolved. Trimming cost V 2 bases and J 0 bases, with 8 bases left between them. This CDR3 has 15 amino acids. CDR1 is SGHRS and CDR2 is YFSETQ in the germline V gene. CDR3 DNA sequence: TGCGCCAGCAGCTTTGAGAGAGCGAACACCGGGGAGCTGTTTTTT. Encoded protein: CASSFERANTGELFF.

This clonotype was seen a few times. J is TRBJ2-3 and V is TRBV5-1, with 7 bases that match TRBD1. The CDR3 runs to 15 residues. J gave up 3 bases and V 3 bases, and 7 bases lay outside the gene matches. Germline V lookup: CDR1 SGHRS, CDR2 YFSETQ. As DNA, the CDR3 is TGCGCCAGCAGCTGGGACAGTCAACAGACAGATACGCAGTATTTT. Encoded protein: CASSWDSQQTDTQYF.

At least ten counts were recorded for this clonotype. CDR3 sequence (DNA): TGTGCCAGCTTAGGGGCTTACGAGCAGTACTTC. It specifies CASLGAYEQYF. The gene calls are TRBV25-1 and TRBJ2-7; tentatively, D is TRBD1 (5 bases). Germline values: CDR1 MGHDK, CDR2 SYGVNS. This CDR3 has 11 amino acids. V was trimmed by 8 bases and J by 4 bases, leaving 9 bases between them.

The chain links TRBV7-2 to TRBJ2-7; TRBD2 is a possible D gene (6 bases). The germline V gene encodes CDR1 SGHTA and CDR2 FQGNSA. Deletions cut 0 bases from V and 0 bases from J, with 9 bases between. The CDR3 runs 15 residues. The CDR3 DNA reads as TGTGCCAGCAGCTTAGCGGTGACTAGCTCCTACGAGCAGTACTTC. This encodes CASSLAVTSSYEQYF.

This clonotype was observed a few times. The chain joins TRBV5-1 to TRBJ1-1; a weak D match, TRBD1 (6 bases). This CDR3 region has 17 residues. V gave up 0 bases and J gave up 4 bases, with 19 bases separating them. From germline, CDR1 is SGHRS and CDR2 YFSETQ. CDR3 nucleotide sequence: TGCGCCAGCAGCTTGGGACGGAGGGACACTATTGGCACTGAAGCTTTCTTT. Its translation is CASSLGRRDTIGTEAFF.

This sequence joins TRBV5-5 and TRBJ2-3; D is ambiguous. The CDR3 loop spans 15 amino acids. The V gene lost 2 bases and the J gene lost 2 bases, with 12 bases spanning the gap. Germline values: CDR1 SGHKS, CDR2 YYEKEE (reference sequence). The CDR3 loop reads CASSFWISFTDTQYF. CDR3 sequence (DNA): TGTGCCAGCAGCTTTTGGATTAGTTTCACAGATACGCAGTATTTT.

The V gene is TRBV12-3 or TRBV12-4, the J gene TRBJ2-2; 10 nucleotides line up with TRBD1. With V trimmed by 5 bases and J by 7 bases, 4 bases remained unmatched. The CDR3 is made up of 14 amino acids. The CDR3 DNA reads as TGTGCCAGCAGTGGACAGGGGGAAAGCGGGGAGCTGTTTTTT. It is translated as CASSGQGESGELFF.

Ten or more counts support this clonotype. The chain uses TRBV4-3 and TRBJ2-5, with 11 bases aligning to TRBD2. The junction had 5 bases not matched to a gene; V was cut back by 6 bases and J by 5 bases. Germline values: CDR1 LGHNA, CDR2 YSLEER. The CDR3 has 14 amino acids. The CDR3 coding sequence is TGCGCCAGCAGTTCCATAGCGGGGGGGGAGACCCAGTACTTC. This encodes CASSSIAGGETQYF.

This clonotype appeared a few times. V gene TRBV21-1 combines with J gene TRBJ2-3; the D segment call TRBD1 is taken from the table without a DNA check. TRBV21-1 is deemed a pseudogene. This CDR3 is 20 amino acids long. CDR3 amino acids: CASSKGSLDPGPPSTDTQYF. CDR3 bases: TGTGCCAGCAGCAAAGGTAGCCTCGACCCGGGACCCCCTAGCACAGATACGCAGTATTTT.

The table lists this clonotype with a few counts. The V gene is TRBV6-2 or TRBV6-3, the J gene TRBJ2-3; 13 bases align to TRBD2. The CDR3 contains 18 residues. Germline V gives CDR1 MNHEY, CDR2 SVGEGT. The ends lost 6 bases at V and 2 bases at J; junction bases unmatched: 11. DNA of the CDR3: TGTGCCAGCAGCCGACTAGCGGGGGGCTTCCGATCCACAGATACGCAGTATTTT. Its protein product is CASSRLAGGFRSTDTQYF.

V gene TRBV5-4 combines with J gene TRBJ2-1; D might be TRBD1 (8 bases). This CDR3 contains 13 residues. CDR1 SGHNT and CDR2 YYREEE come from the germline V gene (reference sequence). Trimming pared 5 bases from V and 7 bases from J, leaving 13 bases between. The DNA of the CDR3 is TGTGCCAGCAGTGACAGGGGAGGGAATGAGCAGTTCTTC. This sequence encodes CASSDRGGNEQFF.

This clonotype was observed many times. A junction boundary mismatches the germline segment, possibly from a read error. The J gene is TRBJ2-3, the V gene TRBV7-2; D is undetermined. From germline, CDR1 is SGHTA and CDR2 FQGNSA. CDR3 length: 12 amino acids. Here the CDR3 reads CASSVNTDTQYF. As DNA, the CDR3 is TGCGCCAGCAGCGTGAACACAGATACGCAGTATTTT.

The sample holds many counts of this clonotype. The V gene is TRBV5-4, the J gene TRBJ2-1; D is unresolved. The V end lost 4 bases, the J end lost 4 bases, and 15 bases lay between the germline ends. The length of the CDR3 is 15 residues. Germline V gives CDR1 SGHNT, CDR2 YYREEE (reference sequence). This CDR3 reads CASSPVLISYNEQFF. For the CDR3, the DNA is TGTGCCAGCAGCCCCGTCCTCATTTCATACAATGAGCAGTTCTTC.

The chain uses TRBV6-6 and TRBJ1-2; D is ambiguous. CDR1 is MNHNY, CDR2 SVGAGI, per germline (reference sequence). V was pared by 0 bases and J by 8 bases, with 13 bases between. The CDR3 consists of 14 residues. CDR3 sequence: CASSYSKAEQGYTF. CDR3 bases: TGTGCCAGCAGTTACTCGAAGGCGGAACAGGGCTACACCTTC.

The CDR3 sequence: CASSLAAGLGPGELFF. The CDR3 DNA reads as TGTGCCAGCAGTTTAGCGGCGGGACTAGGACCCGGGGAGCTGTTTTTT. The V call is TRBV12-3 or TRBV12-4, the J call TRBJ2-2; 8 bases align to TRBD2. V dropped 0 bases and J dropped 6; count of bases not matched to a gene: 6. The CDR3 is 16 amino acids.

This clonotype showed up just a few times. V usage is TRBV7-6 and J usage is TRBJ2-1; 8 nucleotides agree with TRBD2. The CDR3 has 14 residues. Germline CDR1 SGHVS, CDR2 FNYEAQ. V was clipped by 1 base and J by 8 bases; unmatched bases: 4. The CDR3 is CASSLVAGFDEQFF. Written as DNA, the CDR3 is TGTGCCAGCAGCTTAGTAGCGGGGTTCGATGAGCAGTTCTTC.